This T cell receptor beta chain comes out of a study of T cell responses to AZD1222 COVID-19 vaccine. Study findings and constraints: Spike regions recognized by vaccine-associated CD4 TCRs spanned the protein, led by 160-218 and 743-854. It was only after the peak T cell response that any repertoires were sampled.

CDR3 length: 13 amino acids. V lost 5 bases to trimming and J lost 7 bases, with 15 bases between them. The germline CDR1 and CDR2 sequences are LNHDA and SQIVND (reference sequence). Here immunoSEQ multiplex PCR was the method, and the copy in TCRdb shows in-frame clones only, minus some. The sample shows 85,000 to 130,000 clones, roughly 87% of them seen only once. To note about this clone: Its antigen is not identified.

The sample consisted of peripheral blood, taken 28 days after the second AZD1222 dose. This chain uses TRBV19 with TRBJ2-7, with a tentative D call TRBD1 (6 bases). The sequence was collected from an adult who received the AZD1222 COVID-19 vaccine. CDR3 DNA sequence: TGTGCCAGTAGTCAAAACACAGGGCCAGAGCAGTACTTC. This translates into CASSQNTGPEQYF.